This TCR beta chain appears in the sequencing data of a study of T cell repertoires in cytomegalovirus infection. About the study: Indicated by public TCR beta signatures were CMV infection and matching HLA type.

Overall study findings and caveats: Pooled public TCR beta family frequency picked out CMV carriers with the relevant HLA. Across the ex vivo response, the dominant clonotypes were HLA-C-restricted CMV-specific TCR beta clonotypes.

Each CDR3 protein gets one entry after TCRdb re-called the reads with MiXCR. This repertoire shows some 700,000 distinct CDR3 sequences, approximately 33% found once; its top ten account for around a sixth. On this clonotype: What it binds is not known.

The CDR3 covers 16 residues. CDR1 is SGHDN and CDR2 is FVKESK in the germline V gene. The ends lost 5 bases at V and 2 bases at J; junction bases unmatched: 6. The sequencing used cultured PBMCs, collected from culture after CMV antigen stimulation. V usage is TRBV14 and J usage is TRBJ2-3, with 11 bases lining up with TRBD2. The sequence derives from a human donor in good health (CMV status not recorded). Some clones in this sample may be carry-over from other donors' samples. CDR3 residues: CASSFGLAGFTDTQYF. The DNA of the CDR3 is TGTGCCAGCAGCTTTGGACTAGCGGGTTTCACAGATACGCAGTATTTT.